This TCR beta chain was sequenced in a study of T cell clonality in common variable immunodeficiency. Whole-study results and caveats: Repertoire-complication correlations in CVID were limited by patient heterogeneity. The cause of increased CVID clonality remains unclear without subpopulation sequencing.

Produced via immunoSEQ multiplex PCR; TCRdb's table is partial and in-frame only. Recorded here are under 50,000 clones, none singletons. This CDR3 spans 14 amino acids. The germline V gene has CDR1 LNHDA and CDR2 SQIVND (reference sequence). The table lists this clone with many counts. Its antigen is currently unknown. The read terminates 3 residues ahead of where the CDR3 ends, so the germline J gene completes it. This TCR came from a person aged 18 to 70 in good health. V gene TRBV19 combines with J gene TRBJ1-1; perhaps TRBD1 as D (6 bases). Material: peripheral blood mononuclear cells. The CDR3 bases that were read are TGTGCCAGTAGTATAGATGTGGGGGGGCTCGAA. Translating it yields CASSIDVGGLE. The full CDR3 reads CASSIDVGGLEAFF.